These T cell receptor beta chains were read from a single sample in a study of blood T cell repertoires in COVID-19. Sequencing used immunoSEQ multiplex PCR; TCRdb keeps in-frame clones, though not all of them. The sample lists 110,000 to 150,000 clones, over 75% occurring once. The sample taken for sequencing was peripheral blood. These receptors were taken from a human donor in a cohort sampled during active COVID-19. CDR3s include the opening cysteine and the closing phenylalanine or tryptophan. The order of the fields is D gene, J gene, V gene, clone size, CDR3 protein, CDR3 DNA. A D gene is named only where the DNA matches it firmly. Only part of the rows carry a size: once, few, many, or a class if the clone is expanded.

D gene: TRBD2
J gene: TRBJ2-3
V gene: TRBV7-2
clone size: NA
CDR3 protein: CASSPGTRRSTDTQYF
CDR3 DNA: TGTGCCAGCAGCCCGGGGACTAGAAGAAGCACAGATACGCAGTATTTT

D gene: NA
J gene: TRBJ1-1
V gene: TRBV11-3
clone size: few
CDR3 protein: CASSILTGTEAFF
CDR3 DNA: TGTGCCAGCAGCATCCTAACAGGGACTGAAGCTTTCTTT

D gene: NA
J gene: TRBJ1-1
V gene: TRBV19
clone size: once
CDR3 protein: CASKGGAHPGANTEAFF
CDR3 DNA: TGTGCCAGTAAGGGGGGGGCCCATCCCGGGGCGAACACTGAAGCTTTCTTT

D gene: NA
J gene: TRBJ2-2
V gene: TRBV7-8
clone size: NA
CDR3 protein: CATKKQNTGELFF
CDR3 DNA: TGTGCCACCAAGAAACAGAACACCGGGGAGCTGTTTTTT

D gene: TRBD1
J gene: TRBJ2-7
V gene: TRBV7-9
clone size: NA
CDR3 protein: CASSGGTGNSYEQYF
CDR3 DNA: TGTGCCAGCAGCGGCGGGACAGGGAACTCCTACGAGCAGTACTTC

D gene: TRBD2
J gene: TRBJ2-3
V gene: TRBV24-1
clone size: NA
CDR3 protein: CATGVAGVGTDTQYF
CDR3 DNA: TGTGCCACAGGAGTAGCGGGAGTCGGCACAGATACGCAGTATTTT

D gene: NA
J gene: TRBJ2-5
V gene: TRBV29-1
clone size: NA
CDR3 protein: CSVEGQPRETQYF
CDR3 DNA: TGCAGCGTTGAGGGTCAGCCGAGGGAGACCCAGTACTTC

D gene: NA
J gene: TRBJ2-5
V gene: TRBV19
clone size: once
CDR3 protein: CASSIRKEAGTQYF
CDR3 DNA: TGTGCCAGTAGTATTCGGAAGGAAGCGGGGACCCAGTACTTC

D gene: NA
J gene: TRBJ2-1
V gene: TRBV11-1
clone size: NA
CDR3 protein: CASSFGLNEQFF
CDR3 DNA: TGTGCCAGCAGCTTTGGACTCAATGAGCAGTTCTTC

D gene: TRBD1
J gene: TRBJ2-3
V gene: TRBV19
clone size: NA
CDR3 protein: CASSIIPGQGADTQYF
CDR3 DNA: TGTGCCAGTAGCATCATCCCGGGACAGGGAGCAGATACGCAGTATTTT

D gene: TRBD2
J gene: TRBJ2-2
V gene: TRBV19
clone size: few
CDR3 protein: CASSIDRLAGGPTGELFF
CDR3 DNA: TGTGCCAGTAGTATAGATCGGCTAGCGGGGGGCCCGACCGGGGAGCTGTTTTTT

D gene: TRBD1
J gene: TRBJ1-2
V gene: TRBV19
clone size: NA
CDR3 protein: CASSIGTGGDYGYTF
CDR3 DNA: TGTGCCAGTAGTATCGGGACAGGAGGGGACTATGGCTACACCTTC

D gene: NA
J gene: TRBJ1-1
V gene: TRBV3-1/TRBV3-2
clone size: few
CDR3 protein: CASSRGTEAFF
CDR3 DNA: TGTGCCAGCTCGAGGGGGACTGAAGCTTTCTTT

D gene: NA
J gene: TRBJ2-7
V gene: TRBV2
clone size: NA
CDR3 protein: CASSEASGGGYSHSYEQYF
CDR3 DNA: TGTGCCAGCAGTGAAGCCTCTGGAGGGGGCTATTCCCACAGCTACGAGCAGTACTTC

D gene: TRBD1
J gene: TRBJ1-2
V gene: TRBV19
clone size: once
CDR3 protein: CASRRPGQRYGYTF
CDR3 DNA: TGTGCCAGTAGACGACCGGGACAGCGCTATGGCTACACCTTC

D gene: TRBD2
J gene: TRBJ2-3
V gene: TRBV5-4
clone size: NA
CDR3 protein: CASSLPLAGGWGTQYF
CDR3 DNA: TGTGCCAGCAGCTTGCCGTTAGCGGGAGGTTGGGGTACGCAGTATTTT

D gene: TRBD1
J gene: TRBJ1-1
V gene: TRBV5-5
clone size: NA
CDR3 protein: CASSPRTGGVNTEAFF
CDR3 DNA: TGTGCCAGCAGCCCCCGGACAGGGGGCGTCAACACTGAAGCTTTCTTT

D gene: NA
J gene: TRBJ2-1
V gene: TRBV5-6
clone size: NA
CDR3 protein: CASSSQVDEQFF
CDR3 DNA: TGTGCCAGCAGCTCACAGGTTGATGAGCAGTTCTTC

D gene: NA
J gene: TRBJ1-5
V gene: TRBV7-9
clone size: NA
CDR3 protein: CASSLTSSNQPQHF
CDR3 DNA: TGTGCCAGCAGCTTAACCAGTAGCAATCAGCCCCAGCATTTT

D gene: NA
J gene: TRBJ2-2
V gene: TRBV7-2
clone size: NA
CDR3 protein: CASSLFAGNTGELFF
CDR3 DNA: TGTGCCAGCAGCTTATTTGCGGGGAACACCGGGGAGCTGTTTTTT

D gene: NA
J gene: TRBJ1-1
V gene: TRBV7-2
clone size: NA
CDR3 protein: CASSLSRATEAFF
CDR3 DNA: TGTGCCAGCAGCTTAAGCAGGGCGACTGAAGCTTTCTTT

D gene: TRBD2
J gene: TRBJ2-2
V gene: TRBV7-2
clone size: NA
CDR3 protein: CASSLGLAGGKELFF
CDR3 DNA: TGTGCCAGCAGCTTAGGCCTAGCGGGGGGCAAGGAGCTGTTTTTT

D gene: TRBD1
J gene: TRBJ1-2
V gene: TRBV18
clone size: NA
CDR3 protein: CASSPSGQGSYGYTF
CDR3 DNA: TGTGCCAGCTCACCGTCGGGACAGGGGAGTTATGGCTACACCTTC

D gene: TRBD2
J gene: TRBJ2-1
V gene: TRBV5-1
clone size: NA
CDR3 protein: CASSSLAGGPDEQFF
CDR3 DNA: TGCGCCAGCAGCTCTTTAGCGGGAGGGCCGGACGAGCAGTTCTTC

D gene: NA
J gene: TRBJ1-6
V gene: TRBV18
clone size: NA
CDR3 protein: CASSQAGGDSPLHF
CDR3 DNA: TGTGCCAGCTCGCAGGCGGGGGGGGATTCACCCCTCCACTTT

D gene: NA
J gene: TRBJ2-4
V gene: TRBV5-6
clone size: NA
CDR3 protein: CASRNYQAKNIQYF
CDR3 DNA: TGTGCCAGCAGAAACTACCAAGCCAAAAACATTCAGTACTTC

D gene: NA
J gene: TRBJ1-4
V gene: TRBV30
clone size: NA
CDR3 protein: CAWSNRRPPEKLFF
CDR3 DNA: TGTGCCTGGAGTAACAGAAGACCCCCCGAAAAACTGTTTTTT

D gene: NA
J gene: TRBJ1-5
V gene: TRBV5-3
clone size: NA
CDR3 protein: CALMGRVNQPQHF
CDR3 DNA: TGTGCCCTGATGGGCAGGGTAAATCAGCCCCAGCATTTT

D gene: TRBD1
J gene: TRBJ1-4
V gene: TRBV5-3
clone size: NA
CDR3 protein: CARRRQGAQNEKLFF
CDR3 DNA: TGTGCCAGAAGGCGACAGGGGGCGCAGAATGAAAAACTGTTTTTT

D gene: TRBD2
J gene: TRBJ2-5
V gene: TRBV13
clone size: NA
CDR3 protein: CASSLGVGGRETQYF
CDR3 DNA: TGTGCCAGCAGCTTAGGAGTGGGAGGGCGCGAGACCCAGTACTTC

D gene: NA
J gene: TRBJ2-3
V gene: TRBV29-1
clone size: NA
CDR3 protein: CSVERVGTDTQYF
CDR3 DNA: TGCAGCGTTGAGCGGGTGGGCACAGATACGCAGTATTTT

D gene: NA
J gene: TRBJ1-5
V gene: TRBV7-9
clone size: NA
CDR3 protein: CASSPRGGGGQPQHF
CDR3 DNA: TGTGCCAGCAGCCCCCGCGGCGGGGGGGGACAGCCCCAGCATTTT

D gene: NA
J gene: TRBJ1-2
V gene: TRBV4-2
clone size: NA
CDR3 protein: CASSQGEGANYGYTF
CDR3 DNA: TGTGCCAGCAGCCAAGGGGAAGGGGCTAACTATGGCTACACCTTC

D gene: TRBD1
J gene: TRBJ2-2
V gene: TRBV7-2
clone size: once
CDR3 protein: CASSLARTGANTGELFF
CDR3 DNA: TGTGCCAGCAGCTTAGCTAGGACAGGAGCGAACACCGGGGAGCTGTTTTTT

D gene: NA
J gene: TRBJ2-2
V gene: TRBV5-1
clone size: few
CDR3 protein: CASSRDSRNGELFF
CDR3 DNA: TGCGCCAGCAGTCGGGACTCCCGAAACGGGGAGCTGTTTTTT

D gene: TRBD2
J gene: TRBJ2-1
V gene: TRBV7-3
clone size: NA
CDR3 protein: CASSPNIAGGEQFF
CDR3 DNA: TGTGCCAGCAGTCCTAATATAGCGGGAGGTGAGCAGTTCTTC

D gene: TRBD2
J gene: TRBJ2-5
V gene: TRBV2
clone size: once
CDR3 protein: CASSELAGGRETQYF
CDR3 DNA: TGTGCCAGCAGCGAACTAGCGGGGGGGAGAGAGACCCAGTACTTC

D gene: TRBD2
J gene: TRBJ2-3
V gene: TRBV5-4
clone size: NA
CDR3 protein: CASSFLSGPISTDTQYF
CDR3 DNA: TGTGCCAGCAGCTTCCTTAGCGGGCCAATTAGCACAGATACGCAGTATTTT

D gene: NA
J gene: TRBJ1-2
V gene: TRBV7-2
clone size: few
CDR3 protein: CASSPNGGQEGYTF
CDR3 DNA: TGTGCCAGCAGCCCTAACGGGGGGCAGGAGGGCTACACCTTC

D gene: NA
J gene: TRBJ2-3
V gene: TRBV11-2
clone size: few
CDR3 protein: CASSLGMGSQNTDTQYF
CDR3 DNA: TGTGCCAGCAGCTTAGGGATGGGCAGCCAAAACACAGATACGCAGTATTTT

D gene: NA
J gene: TRBJ2-6
V gene: TRBV29-1
clone size: NA
CDR3 protein: CSARTASGANVLTF
CDR3 DNA: TGCAGCGCCCGGACAGCCTCTGGGGCCAACGTCCTGACTTTC